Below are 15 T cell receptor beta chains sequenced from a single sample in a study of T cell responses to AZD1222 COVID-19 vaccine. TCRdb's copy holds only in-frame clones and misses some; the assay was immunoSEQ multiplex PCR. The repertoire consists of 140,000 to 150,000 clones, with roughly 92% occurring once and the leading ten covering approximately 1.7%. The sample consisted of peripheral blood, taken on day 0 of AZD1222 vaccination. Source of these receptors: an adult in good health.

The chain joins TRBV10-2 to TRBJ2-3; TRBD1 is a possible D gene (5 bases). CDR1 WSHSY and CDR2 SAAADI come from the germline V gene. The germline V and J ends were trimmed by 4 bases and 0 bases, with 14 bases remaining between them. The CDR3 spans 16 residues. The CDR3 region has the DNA TGCGCCAGCAGTGTAACACAGGTGAGAAGCACAGATACGCAGTATTTT. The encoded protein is CASSVTQVRSTDTQYF.

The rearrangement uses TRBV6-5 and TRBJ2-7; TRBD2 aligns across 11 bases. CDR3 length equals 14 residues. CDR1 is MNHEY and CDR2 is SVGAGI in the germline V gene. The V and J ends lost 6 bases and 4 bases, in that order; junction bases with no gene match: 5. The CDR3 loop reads CASSLASGRYEQYF. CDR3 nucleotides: TGTGCCAGCAGCCTGGCTAGCGGGAGGTACGAGCAGTACTTC.

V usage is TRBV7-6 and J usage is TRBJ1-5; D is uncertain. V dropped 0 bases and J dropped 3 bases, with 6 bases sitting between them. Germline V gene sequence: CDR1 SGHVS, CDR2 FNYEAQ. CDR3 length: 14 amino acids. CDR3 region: CASSLAGYNQPQHF. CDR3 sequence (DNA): TGTGCCAGCAGCTTAGCAGGTTACAATCAGCCCCAGCATTTT.

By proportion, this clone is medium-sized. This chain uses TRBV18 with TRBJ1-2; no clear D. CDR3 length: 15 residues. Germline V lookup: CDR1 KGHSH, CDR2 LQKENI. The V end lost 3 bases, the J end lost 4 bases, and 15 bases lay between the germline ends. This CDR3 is CASSPSHEVAYGYTF. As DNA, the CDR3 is TGTGCCAGCTCACCCTCCCACGAGGTAGCCTATGGCTACACCTTC.

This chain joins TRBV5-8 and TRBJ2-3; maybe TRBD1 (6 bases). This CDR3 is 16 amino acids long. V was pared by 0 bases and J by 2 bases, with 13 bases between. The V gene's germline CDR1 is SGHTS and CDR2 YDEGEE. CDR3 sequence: CASSLAGRGVTDTQYF. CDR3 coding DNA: TGTGCCAGCAGCTTGGCGGGCAGGGGAGTCACAGATACGCAGTATTTT.

The CDR3: CASSLDSSNEKLFF. CDR3 DNA sequence: TGCGCCAGCAGCTTGGACAGCTCTAATGAAAAACTGTTTTTT. The chain couples TRBV5-1 to TRBJ1-4; D gene ambiguous. The germline V gene encodes CDR1 SGHRS and CDR2 YFSETQ. CDR3 size: 14 residues. The V end lost 0 bases, the J end lost 3 bases, and 6 bases lay between the germline ends.

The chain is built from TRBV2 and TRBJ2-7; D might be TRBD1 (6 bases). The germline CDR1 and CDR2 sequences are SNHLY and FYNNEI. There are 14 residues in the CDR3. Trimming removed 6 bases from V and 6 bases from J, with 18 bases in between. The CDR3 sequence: CASSQGSTLREQYF. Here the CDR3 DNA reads TGTGCCAGCAGCCAGGGGTCGACCCTTCGCGAGCAGTACTTC.

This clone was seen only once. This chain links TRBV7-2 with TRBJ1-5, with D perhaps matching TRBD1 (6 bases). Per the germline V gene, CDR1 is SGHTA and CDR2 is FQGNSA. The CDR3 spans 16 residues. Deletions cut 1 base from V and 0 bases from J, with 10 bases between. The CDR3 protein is CASSLGGAYSNQPQHF. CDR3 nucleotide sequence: TGTGCCAGCAGCTTAGGGGGGGCCTATAGCAATCAGCCCCAGCATTTT.

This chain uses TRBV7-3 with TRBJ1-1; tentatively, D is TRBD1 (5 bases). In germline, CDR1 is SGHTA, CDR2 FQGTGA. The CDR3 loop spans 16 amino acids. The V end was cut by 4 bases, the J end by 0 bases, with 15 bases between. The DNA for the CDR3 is TGTGCCAGCAGCTGCCACAGGAGAAACCTGAACACTGAAGCTTTCTTT. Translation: CASSCHRRNLNTEAFF.

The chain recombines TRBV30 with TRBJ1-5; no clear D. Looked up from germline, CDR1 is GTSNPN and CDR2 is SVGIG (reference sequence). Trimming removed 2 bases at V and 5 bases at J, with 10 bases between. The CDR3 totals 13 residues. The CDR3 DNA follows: TGTGCCTGGAGTAGAAAGAACGATCAGCCCCAGCATTTT. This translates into CAWSRKNDQPQHF.

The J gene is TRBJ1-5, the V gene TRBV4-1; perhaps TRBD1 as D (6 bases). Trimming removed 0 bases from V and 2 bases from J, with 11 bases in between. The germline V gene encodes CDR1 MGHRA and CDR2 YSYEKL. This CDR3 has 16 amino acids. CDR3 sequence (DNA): TGCGCCAGCAGCCAAGATGGGGGGCTGGGCAATCAGCCCCAGCATTTT. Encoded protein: CASSQDGGLGNQPQHF.

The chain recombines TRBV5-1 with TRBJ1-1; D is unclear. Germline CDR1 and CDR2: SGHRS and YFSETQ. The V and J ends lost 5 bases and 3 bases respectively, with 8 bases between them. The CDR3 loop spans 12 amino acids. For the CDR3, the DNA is TGCGCCAGCAGGGCAGACTACACTGAAGCTTTCTTT. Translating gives CASRADYTEAFF.

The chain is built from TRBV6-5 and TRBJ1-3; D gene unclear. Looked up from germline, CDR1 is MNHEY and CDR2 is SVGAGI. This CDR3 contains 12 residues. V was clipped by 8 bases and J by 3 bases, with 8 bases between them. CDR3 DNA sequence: TGTGCCAGCTTGGGTGATGGAAACACCATATATTTT. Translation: CASLGDGNTIYF.

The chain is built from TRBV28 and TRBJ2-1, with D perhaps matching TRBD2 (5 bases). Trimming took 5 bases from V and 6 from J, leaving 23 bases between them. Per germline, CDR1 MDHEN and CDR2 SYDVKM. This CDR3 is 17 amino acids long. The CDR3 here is CASSLFVGSAAPNEQFF. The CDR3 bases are TGTGCCAGCAGTCTTTTCGTGGGTAGCGCCGCCCCCAATGAGCAGTTCTTC.

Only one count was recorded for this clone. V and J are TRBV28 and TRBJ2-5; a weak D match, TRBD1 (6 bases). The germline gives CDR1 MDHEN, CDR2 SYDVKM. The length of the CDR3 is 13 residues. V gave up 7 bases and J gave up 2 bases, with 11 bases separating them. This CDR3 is CASTTGQQETQYF. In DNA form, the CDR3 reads TGTGCCAGCACCACTGGACAGCAAGAGACCCAGTACTTC.